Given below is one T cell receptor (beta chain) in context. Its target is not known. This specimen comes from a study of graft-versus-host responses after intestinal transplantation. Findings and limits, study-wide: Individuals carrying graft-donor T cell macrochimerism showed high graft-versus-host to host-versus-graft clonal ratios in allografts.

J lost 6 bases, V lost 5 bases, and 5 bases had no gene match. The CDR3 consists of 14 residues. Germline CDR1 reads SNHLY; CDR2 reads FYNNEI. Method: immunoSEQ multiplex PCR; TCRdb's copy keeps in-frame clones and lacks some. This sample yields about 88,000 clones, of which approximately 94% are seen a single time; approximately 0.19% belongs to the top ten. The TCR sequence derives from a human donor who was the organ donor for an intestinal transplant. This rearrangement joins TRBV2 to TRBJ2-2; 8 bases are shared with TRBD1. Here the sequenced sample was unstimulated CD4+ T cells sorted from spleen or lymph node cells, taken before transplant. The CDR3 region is CASSPRGQAGELFF. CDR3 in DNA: TGTGCCAGCAGTCCCAGGGGGCAAGCCGGGGAGCTGTTTTTT.